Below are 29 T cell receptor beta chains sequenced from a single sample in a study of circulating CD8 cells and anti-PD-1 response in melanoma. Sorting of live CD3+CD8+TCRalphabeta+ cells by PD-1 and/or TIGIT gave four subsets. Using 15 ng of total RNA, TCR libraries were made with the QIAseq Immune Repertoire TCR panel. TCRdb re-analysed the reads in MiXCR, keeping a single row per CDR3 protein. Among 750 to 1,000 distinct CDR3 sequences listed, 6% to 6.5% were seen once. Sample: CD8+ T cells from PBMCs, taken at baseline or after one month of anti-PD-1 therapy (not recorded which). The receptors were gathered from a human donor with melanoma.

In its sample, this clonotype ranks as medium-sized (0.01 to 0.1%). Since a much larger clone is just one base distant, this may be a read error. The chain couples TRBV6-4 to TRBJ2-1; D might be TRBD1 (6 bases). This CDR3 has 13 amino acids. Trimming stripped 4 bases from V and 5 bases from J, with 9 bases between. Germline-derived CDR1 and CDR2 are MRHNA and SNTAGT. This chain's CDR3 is CASSGGDNNEQFF. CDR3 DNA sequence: TGTGCCAGCAGTGGAGGGGACAACAATGAGCAGTTCTTC.

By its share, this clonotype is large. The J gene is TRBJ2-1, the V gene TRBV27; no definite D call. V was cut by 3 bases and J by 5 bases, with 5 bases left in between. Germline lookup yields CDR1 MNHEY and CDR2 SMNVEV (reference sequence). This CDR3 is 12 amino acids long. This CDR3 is CASSFRNNEQFF. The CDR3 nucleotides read TGTGCCAGCAGTTTCCGTAACAATGAGCAGTTCTTC.

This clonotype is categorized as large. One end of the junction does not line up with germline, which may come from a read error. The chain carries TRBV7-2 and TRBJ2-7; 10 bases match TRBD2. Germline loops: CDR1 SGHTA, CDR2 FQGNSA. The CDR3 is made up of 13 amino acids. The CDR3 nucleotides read TGTGCCAGCAGCTTACTAGCGGGGGCCTCCCGGTCTTTT. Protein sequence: CASSLLAGASRSF.

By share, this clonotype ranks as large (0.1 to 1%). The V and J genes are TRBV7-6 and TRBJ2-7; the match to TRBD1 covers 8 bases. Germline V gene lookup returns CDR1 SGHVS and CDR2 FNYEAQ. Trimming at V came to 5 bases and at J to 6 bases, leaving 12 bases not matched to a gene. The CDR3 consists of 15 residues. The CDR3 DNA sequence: TGTGCCAGCAGCATCCAGACAGGGGATTATGGCGAGCAGTACTTC. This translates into CASSIQTGDYGEQYF.

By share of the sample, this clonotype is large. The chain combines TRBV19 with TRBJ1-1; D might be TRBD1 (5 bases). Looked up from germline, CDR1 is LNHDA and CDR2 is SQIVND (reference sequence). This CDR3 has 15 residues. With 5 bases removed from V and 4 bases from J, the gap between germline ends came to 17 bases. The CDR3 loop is CASSLQAGVVTEAFF. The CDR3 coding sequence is TGTGCCAGTAGTCTCCAAGCGGGGGTAGTCACTGAAGCTTTCTTT. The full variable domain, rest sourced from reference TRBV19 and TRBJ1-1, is DGGITQSPKYLFRKEGQNVTLSCEQNLNHDAMYWYRQDPGQGLRLIYYSQIVNDFQKGDIAEGYSVSREKKESFPLTVTSAQKNPTAFYLCASSLQAGVVTEAFFGQGTRLTVV.

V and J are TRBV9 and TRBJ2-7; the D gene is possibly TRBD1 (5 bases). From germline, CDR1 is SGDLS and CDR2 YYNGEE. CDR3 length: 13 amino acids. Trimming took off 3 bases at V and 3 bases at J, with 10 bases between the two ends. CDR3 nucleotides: TGTGCCAGCAGCGACTCAGACAGCTACGAGCAGTACTTC. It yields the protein CASSDSDSYEQYF.

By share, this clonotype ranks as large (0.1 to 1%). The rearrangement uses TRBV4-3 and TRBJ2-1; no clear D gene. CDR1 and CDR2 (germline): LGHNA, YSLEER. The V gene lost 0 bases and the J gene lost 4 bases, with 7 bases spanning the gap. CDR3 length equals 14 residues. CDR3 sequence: CASSQDSQYNEQFF. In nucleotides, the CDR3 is TGCGCCAGCAGCCAAGATAGCCAGTACAATGAGCAGTTCTTC.

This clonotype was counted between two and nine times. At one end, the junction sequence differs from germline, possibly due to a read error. CDR3 loop: CASSDGAGLGSYNERFF. The CDR3 coding sequence is TGTGCCAGCAGTGATGGGGCAGGGCTTGGGTCCTACAATGAGCGGTTCTTC. This sequence joins TRBV2 and TRBJ2-1, with a tentative D call TRBD1 (5 bases). Germline CDR1 SNHLY, CDR2 FYNNEI. CDR3 size: 17 residues.

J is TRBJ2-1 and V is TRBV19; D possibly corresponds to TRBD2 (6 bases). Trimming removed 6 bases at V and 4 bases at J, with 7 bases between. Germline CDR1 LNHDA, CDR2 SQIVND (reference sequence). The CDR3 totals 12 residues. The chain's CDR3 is CASSGSYNEQFF. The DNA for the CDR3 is TGTGCCAGTAGCGGGAGTTACAATGAGCAGTTCTTC.

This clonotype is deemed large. CDR3 DNA sequence: TGTGCCAGCAGCCCCGTGGGTCTAAGCGCGAACACCGGGGAGCTGTTTTTT. Translation: CASSPVGLSANTGELFF. The chain is built from TRBV7-6 and TRBJ2-2; D is unclear. V gave up 5 bases and J gave up 0 bases, with 16 bases separating them. The CDR3 consists of 17 residues. Germline CDR1 is SGHVS and CDR2 is FNYEAQ.

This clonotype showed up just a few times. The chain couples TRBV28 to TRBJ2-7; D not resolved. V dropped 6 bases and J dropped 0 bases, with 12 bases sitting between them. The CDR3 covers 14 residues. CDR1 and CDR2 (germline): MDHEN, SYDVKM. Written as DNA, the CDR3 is TGTGCCAGCAGGGTAACAGCGAACTCCTACGAGCAGTACTTC. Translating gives CASRVTANSYEQYF.

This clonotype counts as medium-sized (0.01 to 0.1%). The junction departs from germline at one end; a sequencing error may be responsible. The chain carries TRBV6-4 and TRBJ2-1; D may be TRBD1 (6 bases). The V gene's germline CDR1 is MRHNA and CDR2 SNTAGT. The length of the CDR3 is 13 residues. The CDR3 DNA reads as TGTGCCAGCAGTGAAGGGGACAACAATGAGCATTTCTTC. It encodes CASSEGDNNEHFF.

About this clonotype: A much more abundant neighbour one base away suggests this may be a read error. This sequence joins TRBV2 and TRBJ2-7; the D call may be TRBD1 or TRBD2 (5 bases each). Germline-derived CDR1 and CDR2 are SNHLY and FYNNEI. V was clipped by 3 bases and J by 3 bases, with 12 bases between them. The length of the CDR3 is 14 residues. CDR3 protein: CASSDSGRIYEQYF. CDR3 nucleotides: TGTGCCAGCAGTGACTCAGGGAGAATCTACGAGCAGTACTTC.

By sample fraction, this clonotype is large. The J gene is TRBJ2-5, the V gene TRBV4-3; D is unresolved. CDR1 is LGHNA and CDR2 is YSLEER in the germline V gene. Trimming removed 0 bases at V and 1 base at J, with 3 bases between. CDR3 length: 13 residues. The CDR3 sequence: CASSQDRQETQYF. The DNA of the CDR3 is TGCGCCAGCAGCCAAGATCGCCAAGAGACCCAGTACTTC.

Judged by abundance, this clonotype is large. The CDR3 reads CASTLGASGDSYEQYF. The CDR3 nucleotides are TGTGCCAGCACCCTAGGAGCTAGCGGGGACTCCTACGAGCAGTACTTC. This chain connects TRBV28 to TRBJ2-7; TRBD2 aligns across 9 bases. V lost 7 bases to trimming and J lost 0 bases; unmatched junction nucleotides: 10. There are 16 residues in the CDR3. The V gene's germline CDR1 is MDHEN and CDR2 SYDVKM. Using reference TRBV28 and TRBJ2-7 for the parts outside the CDR3, the full variable domain is DVKVTQSSRYLVKRTGEKVFLECVQDMDHENMFWYRQDPGLGLRLIYFSYDVKMKEKGDIPEGYSVSREKKERFSLILESASTNQTSMYLCASTLGASGDSYEQYFGPGTRLTVT.

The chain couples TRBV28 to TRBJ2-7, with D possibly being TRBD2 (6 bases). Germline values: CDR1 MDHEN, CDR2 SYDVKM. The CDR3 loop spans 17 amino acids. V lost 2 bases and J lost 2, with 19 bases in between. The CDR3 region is CASSLPGWGGATYEQYF. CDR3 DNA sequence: TGTGCCAGCAGTTTACCCGGTTGGGGCGGGGCCACCTACGAGCAGTACTTC.

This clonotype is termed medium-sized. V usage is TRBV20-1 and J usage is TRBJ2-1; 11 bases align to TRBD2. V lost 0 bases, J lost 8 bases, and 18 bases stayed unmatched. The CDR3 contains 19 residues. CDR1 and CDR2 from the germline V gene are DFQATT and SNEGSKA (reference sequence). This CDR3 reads CSARDYVSTGTSGSDEQFF. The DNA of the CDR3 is TGCAGTGCTAGAGATTATGTTTCGACGGGTACTAGCGGGAGTGATGAGCAGTTCTTC.

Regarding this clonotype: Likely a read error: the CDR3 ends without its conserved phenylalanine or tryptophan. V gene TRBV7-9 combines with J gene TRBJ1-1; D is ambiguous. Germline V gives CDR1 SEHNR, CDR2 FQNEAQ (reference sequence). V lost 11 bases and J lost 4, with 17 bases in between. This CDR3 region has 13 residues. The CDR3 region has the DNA TGTGCCGTCAGAAGGAGTAATAGCACTGAAGCTTTCCTT. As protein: CAVRRSNSTEAFL.

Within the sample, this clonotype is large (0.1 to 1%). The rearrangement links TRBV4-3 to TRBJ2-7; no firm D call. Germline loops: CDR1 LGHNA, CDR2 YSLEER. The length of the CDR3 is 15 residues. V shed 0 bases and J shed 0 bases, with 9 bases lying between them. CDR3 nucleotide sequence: TGCGCCAGCAGCCAAGAACCCCAGGACTCCTACGAGCAGTACTTC. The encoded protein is CASSQEPQDSYEQYF.

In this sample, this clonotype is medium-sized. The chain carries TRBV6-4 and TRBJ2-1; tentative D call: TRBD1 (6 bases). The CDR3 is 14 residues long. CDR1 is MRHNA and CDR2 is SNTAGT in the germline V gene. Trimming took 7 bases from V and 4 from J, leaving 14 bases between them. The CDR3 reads CASMSRDIYNEQFF. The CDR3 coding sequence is TGTGCCAGCATGTCCCGGGACATTTACAATGAGCAGTTCTTC.

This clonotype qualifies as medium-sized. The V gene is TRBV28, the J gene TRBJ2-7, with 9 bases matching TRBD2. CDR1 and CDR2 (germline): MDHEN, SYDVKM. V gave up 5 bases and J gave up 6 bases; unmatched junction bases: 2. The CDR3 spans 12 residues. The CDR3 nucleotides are TGTGCCAGCAGTGGGACTAGCTTCGAGCAGTACTTC. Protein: CASSGTSFEQYF.

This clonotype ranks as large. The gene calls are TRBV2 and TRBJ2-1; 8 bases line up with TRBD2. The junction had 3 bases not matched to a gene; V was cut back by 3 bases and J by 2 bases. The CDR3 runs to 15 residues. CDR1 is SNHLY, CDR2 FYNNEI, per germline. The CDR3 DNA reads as TGTGCCAGCAGTGATCTAGCGGGTGCCTACAATGAGCAGTTCTTC. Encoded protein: CASSDLAGAYNEQFF.

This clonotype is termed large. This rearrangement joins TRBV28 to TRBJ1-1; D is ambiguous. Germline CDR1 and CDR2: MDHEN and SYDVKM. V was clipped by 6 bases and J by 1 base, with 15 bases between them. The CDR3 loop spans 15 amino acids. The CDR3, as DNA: TGTGCCAGCAGACTGGCTATTGCGGGGAACACTGAAGCTTTCTTT. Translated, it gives CASRLAIAGNTEAFF.

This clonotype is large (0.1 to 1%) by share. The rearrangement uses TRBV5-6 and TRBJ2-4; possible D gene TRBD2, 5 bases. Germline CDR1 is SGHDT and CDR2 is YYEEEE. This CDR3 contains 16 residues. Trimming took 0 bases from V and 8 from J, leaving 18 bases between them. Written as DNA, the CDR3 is TGTGCCAGCAGCTTGGGGACGGGGTCCCTCGCGGACATTCAGTACTTC. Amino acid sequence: CASSLGTGSLADIQYF. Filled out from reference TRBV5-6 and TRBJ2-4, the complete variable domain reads DAGVTQSPTHLIKTRGQQVTLRCSPKSGHDTVSWYQQALGQGPQFIFQYYEEEERQRGNFPDRFSGHQFPNYSSELNVNALLLGDSALYLCASSLGTGSLADIQYFGAGTRLSVL.

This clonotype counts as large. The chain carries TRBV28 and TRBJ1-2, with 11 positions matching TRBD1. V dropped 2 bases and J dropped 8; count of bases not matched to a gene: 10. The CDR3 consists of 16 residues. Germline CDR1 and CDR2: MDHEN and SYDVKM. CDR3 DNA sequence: TGTGCCAGCAGTTTAGTTTCGTTGGGACAGGGGGTCGGCTACACCTTC. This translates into CASSLVSLGQGVGYTF.

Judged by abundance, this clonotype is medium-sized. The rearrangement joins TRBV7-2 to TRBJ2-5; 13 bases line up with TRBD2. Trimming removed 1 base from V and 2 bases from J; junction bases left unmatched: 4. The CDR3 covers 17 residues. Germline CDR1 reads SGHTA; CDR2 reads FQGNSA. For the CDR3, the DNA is TGTGCCAGCAGCTTAGGACTAGCGGGAGGCCTTCAAGAGACCCAGTACTTC. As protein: CASSLGLAGGLQETQYF.

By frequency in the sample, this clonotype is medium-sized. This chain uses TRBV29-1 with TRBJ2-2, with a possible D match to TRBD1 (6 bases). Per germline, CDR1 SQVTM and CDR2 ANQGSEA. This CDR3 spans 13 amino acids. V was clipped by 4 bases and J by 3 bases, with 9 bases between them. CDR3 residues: CSVAAGDTGELFF. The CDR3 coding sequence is TGCAGCGTTGCCGCAGGGGACACCGGGGAGCTGTTTTTT.

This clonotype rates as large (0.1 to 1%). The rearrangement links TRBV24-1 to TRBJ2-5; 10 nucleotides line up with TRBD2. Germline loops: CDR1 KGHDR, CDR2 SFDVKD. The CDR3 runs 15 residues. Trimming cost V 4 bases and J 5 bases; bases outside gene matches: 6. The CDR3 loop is CATSERTSGVETQYF. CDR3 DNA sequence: TGTGCCACCAGTGAGCGGACTAGCGGAGTTGAGACCCAGTACTTC.

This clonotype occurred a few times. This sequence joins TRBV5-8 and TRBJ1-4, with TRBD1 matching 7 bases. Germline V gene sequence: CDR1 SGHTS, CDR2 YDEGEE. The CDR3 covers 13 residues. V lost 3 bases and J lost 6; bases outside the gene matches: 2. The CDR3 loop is CASSSGGDEKLFF. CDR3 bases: TGTGCCAGCAGCTCAGGGGGGGATGAAAAACTGTTTTTT.